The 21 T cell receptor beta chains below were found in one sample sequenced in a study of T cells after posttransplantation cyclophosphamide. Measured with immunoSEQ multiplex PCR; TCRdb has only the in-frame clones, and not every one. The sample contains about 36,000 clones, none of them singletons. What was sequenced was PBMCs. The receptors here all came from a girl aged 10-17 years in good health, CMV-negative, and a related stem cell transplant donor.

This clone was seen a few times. CDR3 DNA sequence: TGTGCCAGCCGCCGAGACAGGGGCCAAGGCTACACCTTC. Translation: CASRRDRGQGYTF. The genes are TRBV28 and TRBJ1-2; 8 nucleotides align to TRBD1. The germline V gene has CDR1 MDHEN and CDR2 SYDVKM. Unmatched junction bases numbered 10, after V lost 8 bases and J lost 8 bases. The CDR3 is 13 amino acids.

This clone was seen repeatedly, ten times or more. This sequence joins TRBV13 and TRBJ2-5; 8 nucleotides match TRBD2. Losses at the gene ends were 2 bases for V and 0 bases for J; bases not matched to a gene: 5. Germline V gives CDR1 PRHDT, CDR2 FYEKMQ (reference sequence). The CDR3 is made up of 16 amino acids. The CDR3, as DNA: TGTGCCAGCAGCTTATCGCGGGGGGTGTACCAAGAGACCCAGTACTTC. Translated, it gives CASSLSRGVYQETQYF.

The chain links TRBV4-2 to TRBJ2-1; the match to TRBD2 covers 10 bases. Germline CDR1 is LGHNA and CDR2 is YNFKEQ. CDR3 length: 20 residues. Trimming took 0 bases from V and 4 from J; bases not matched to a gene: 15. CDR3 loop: CASSQDPGQGLAGEYNEQFF. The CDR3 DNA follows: TGTGCCAGCAGCCAAGATCCTGGACAGGGTCTAGCGGGAGAATACAATGAGCAGTTCTTC.

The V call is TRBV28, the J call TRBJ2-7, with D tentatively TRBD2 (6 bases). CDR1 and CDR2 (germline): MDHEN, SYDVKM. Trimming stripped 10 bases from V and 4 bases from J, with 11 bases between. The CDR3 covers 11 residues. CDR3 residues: CATGVGYEQYF. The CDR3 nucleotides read TGTGCCACGGGGGTGGGGTACGAGCAGTACTTC.

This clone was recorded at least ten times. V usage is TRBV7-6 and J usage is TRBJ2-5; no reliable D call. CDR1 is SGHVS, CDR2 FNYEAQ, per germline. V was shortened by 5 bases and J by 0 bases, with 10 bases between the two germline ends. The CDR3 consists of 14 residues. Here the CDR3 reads CASSPEVDQETQYF. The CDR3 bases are TGTGCCAGCAGCCCAGAGGTAGACCAAGAGACCCAGTACTTC.

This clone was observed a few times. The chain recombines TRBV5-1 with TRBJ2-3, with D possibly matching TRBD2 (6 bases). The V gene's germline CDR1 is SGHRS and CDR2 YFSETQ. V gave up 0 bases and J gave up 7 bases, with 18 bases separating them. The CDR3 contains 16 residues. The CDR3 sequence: CASSLVGGGGGNTQYF. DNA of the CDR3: TGCGCCAGCAGCTTGGTAGGAGGAGGAGGCGGGAATACGCAGTATTTT.

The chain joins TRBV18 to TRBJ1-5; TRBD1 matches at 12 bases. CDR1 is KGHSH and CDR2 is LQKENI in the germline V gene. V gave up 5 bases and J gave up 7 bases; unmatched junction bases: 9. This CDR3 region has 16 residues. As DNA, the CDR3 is TGTGCCAGCTCAAGCCGGGACAGGGGGCGAGGACAGCCCCAGCATTTT. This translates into CASSSRDRGRGQPQHF.

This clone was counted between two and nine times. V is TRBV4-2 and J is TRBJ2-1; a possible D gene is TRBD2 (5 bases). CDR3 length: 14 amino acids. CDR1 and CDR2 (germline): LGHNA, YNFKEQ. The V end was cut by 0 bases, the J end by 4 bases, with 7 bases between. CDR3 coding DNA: TGTGCCAGCAGCCAAGATAGCGAATACAATGAGCAGTTCTTC. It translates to CASSQDSEYNEQFF.

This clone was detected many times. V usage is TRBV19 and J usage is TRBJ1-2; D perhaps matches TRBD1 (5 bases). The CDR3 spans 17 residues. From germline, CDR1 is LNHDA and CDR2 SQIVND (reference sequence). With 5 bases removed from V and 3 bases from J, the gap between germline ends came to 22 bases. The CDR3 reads CASSPKGFFQGDYGYTF. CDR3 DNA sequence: TGTGCCAGTAGTCCCAAGGGATTTTTCCAGGGTGACTATGGCTACACCTTC.

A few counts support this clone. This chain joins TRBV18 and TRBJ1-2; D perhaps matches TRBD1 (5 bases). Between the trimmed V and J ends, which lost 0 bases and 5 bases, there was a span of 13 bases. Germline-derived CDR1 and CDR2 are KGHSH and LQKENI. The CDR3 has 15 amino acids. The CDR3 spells CASSPPSGASYGYTF. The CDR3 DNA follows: TGTGCCAGCTCACCACCGAGCGGGGCGAGTTATGGCTACACCTTC.

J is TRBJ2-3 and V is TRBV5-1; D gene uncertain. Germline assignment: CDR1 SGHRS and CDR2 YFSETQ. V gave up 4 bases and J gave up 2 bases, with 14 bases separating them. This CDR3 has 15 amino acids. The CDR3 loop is CASSTHPEYTDTQYF. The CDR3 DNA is TGCGCCAGCAGCACCCACCCGGAGTACACAGATACGCAGTATTTT.

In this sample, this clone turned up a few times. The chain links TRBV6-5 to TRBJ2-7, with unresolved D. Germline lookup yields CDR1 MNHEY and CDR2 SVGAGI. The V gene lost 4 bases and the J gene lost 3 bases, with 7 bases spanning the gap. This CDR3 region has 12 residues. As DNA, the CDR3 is TGTGCCAGCAGTTCGAACAGCTACGAGCAGTACTTC. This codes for CASSSNSYEQYF.

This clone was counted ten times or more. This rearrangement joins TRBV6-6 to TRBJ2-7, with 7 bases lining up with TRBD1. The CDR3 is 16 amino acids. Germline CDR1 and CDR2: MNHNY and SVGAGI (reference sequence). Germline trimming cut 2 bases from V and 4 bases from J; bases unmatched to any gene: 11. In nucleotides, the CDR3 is TGTGCCAGCAGTTACCCAACAAGGGACAGTTTTTACGAGCAGTACTTC. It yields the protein CASSYPTRDSFYEQYF.

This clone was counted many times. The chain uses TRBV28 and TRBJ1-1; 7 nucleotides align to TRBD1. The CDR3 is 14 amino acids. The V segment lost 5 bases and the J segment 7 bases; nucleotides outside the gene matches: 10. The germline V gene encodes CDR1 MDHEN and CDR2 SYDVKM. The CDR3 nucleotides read TGTGCCAGCAGTATGAACAGGGGCTTGATTGAAGCTTTCTTT. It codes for CASSMNRGLIEAFF.

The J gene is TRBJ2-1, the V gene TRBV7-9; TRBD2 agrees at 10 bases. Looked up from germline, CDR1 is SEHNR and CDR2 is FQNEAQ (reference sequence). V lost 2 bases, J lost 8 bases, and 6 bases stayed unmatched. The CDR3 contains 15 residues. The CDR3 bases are TGTGCCAGCAGCTTATCAGCGGGGGGGAACGATGAGCAGTTCTTC. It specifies CASSLSAGGNDEQFF. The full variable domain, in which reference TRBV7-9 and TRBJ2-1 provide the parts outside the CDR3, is DTGVSQNPRHKITKRGQNVTFRCDPISEHNRLYWYRQTLGQGPEFLTYFQNEAQLEKSRLLSDRFSAERPKGSFSTLEIQRTEQGDSAMYLCASSLSAGGNDEQFFGPGTRLTVL.

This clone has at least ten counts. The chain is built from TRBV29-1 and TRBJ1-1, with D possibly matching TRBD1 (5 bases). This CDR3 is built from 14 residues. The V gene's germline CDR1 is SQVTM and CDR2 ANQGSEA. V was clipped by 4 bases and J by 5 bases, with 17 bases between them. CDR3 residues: CSVVPGVERTEAFF. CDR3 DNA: TGCAGCGTTGTACCGGGGGTGGAAAGGACTGAAGCTTTCTTT.

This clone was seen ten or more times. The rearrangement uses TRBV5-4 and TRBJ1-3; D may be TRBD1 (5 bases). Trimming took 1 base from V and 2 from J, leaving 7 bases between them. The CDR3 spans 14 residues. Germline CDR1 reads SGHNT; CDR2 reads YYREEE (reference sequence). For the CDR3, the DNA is TGTGCCAGCAGCTTGTGGGGCCCTGGAAACACCATATATTTT. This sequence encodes CASSLWGPGNTIYF.

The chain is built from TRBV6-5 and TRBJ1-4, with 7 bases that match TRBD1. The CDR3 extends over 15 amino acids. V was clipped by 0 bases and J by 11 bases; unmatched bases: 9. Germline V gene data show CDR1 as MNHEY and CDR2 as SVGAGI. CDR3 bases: TGTGCCAGCAGTTACTCTCAGGGGGTAAATTCTAAACTGTTTTTT. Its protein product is CASSYSQGVNSKLFF.

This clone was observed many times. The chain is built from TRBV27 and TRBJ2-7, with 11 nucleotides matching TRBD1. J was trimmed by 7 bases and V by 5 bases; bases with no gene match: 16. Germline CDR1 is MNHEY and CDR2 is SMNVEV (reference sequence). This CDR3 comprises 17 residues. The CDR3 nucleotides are TGTGCCAGCAGTCCGTTAACCCCCCGGACAGGGGGCTGGGAGCAGTACTTC. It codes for CASSPLTPRTGGWEQYF.

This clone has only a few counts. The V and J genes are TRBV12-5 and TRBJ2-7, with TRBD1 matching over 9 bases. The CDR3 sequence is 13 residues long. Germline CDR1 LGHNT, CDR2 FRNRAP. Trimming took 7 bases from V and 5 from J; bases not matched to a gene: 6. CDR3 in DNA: TGTGCTAGTGCCCGCGACAGGGGGGACGAGCAGTACTTC. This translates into CASARDRGDEQYF.

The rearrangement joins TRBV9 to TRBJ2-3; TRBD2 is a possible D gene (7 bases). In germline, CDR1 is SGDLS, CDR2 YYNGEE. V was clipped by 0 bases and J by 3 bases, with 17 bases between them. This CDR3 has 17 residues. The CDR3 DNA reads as TGTGCCAGCAGCGTAGCCAGCTCGGGGGGCCGGACAGATACGCAGTATTTT. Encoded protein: CASSVASSGGRTDTQYF.